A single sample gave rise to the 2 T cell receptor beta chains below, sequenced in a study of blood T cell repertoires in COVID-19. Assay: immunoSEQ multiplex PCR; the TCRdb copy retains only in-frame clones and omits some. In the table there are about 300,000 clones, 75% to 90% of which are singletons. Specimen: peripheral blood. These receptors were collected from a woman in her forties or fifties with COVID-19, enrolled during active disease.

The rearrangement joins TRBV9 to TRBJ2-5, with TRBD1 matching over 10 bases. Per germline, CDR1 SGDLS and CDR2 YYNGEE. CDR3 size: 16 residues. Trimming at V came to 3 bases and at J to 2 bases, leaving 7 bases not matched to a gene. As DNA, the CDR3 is TGTGCCAGCAGCGGAGACAGGGGGCCGTATCAAGAGACCCAGTACTTC. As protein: CASSGDRGPYQETQYF.

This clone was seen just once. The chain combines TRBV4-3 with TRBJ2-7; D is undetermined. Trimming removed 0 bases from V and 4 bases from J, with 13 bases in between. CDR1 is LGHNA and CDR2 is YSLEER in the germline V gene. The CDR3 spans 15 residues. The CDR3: CASSQDRVTGYEQYF. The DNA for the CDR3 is TGCGCCAGCAGCCAAGATCGGGTTACTGGTTACGAGCAGTACTTC.